These T cell receptor beta chains were read from a single sample in a study of T cell repertoires in ileal Crohn's disease. The method was immunoSEQ multiplex PCR; TCRdb's version includes in-frame clones alone and lacks a portion of them. The sample comprises around 8,000 clones, 85% of which are singletons, and about 11% rests with the top ten. The sample consisted of ileal tissue. The receptors originated from an adult with Crohn's disease. Both conserved end residues are part of each CDR3. The D gene is left open where the match is weak. Part of the rows lack a size; the others show once, few, many or a class for expanded clones.

>TRBV7-2|.|TRBJ1-2|.|15
TGTGCCAGCAGCCGCGAACTGACGGCTCTTTATGGCTACACCTTC
CASSRELTALYGYTF
>TRBV5-1|.|TRBJ1-1|.|15
TGCGCCAGCAGGGGGACAATGGGCCCGAACACTGAAGCTTTCTTT
CASRGTMGPNTEAFF
>TRBV7-2|TRBD2|TRBJ2-1|.|14
TGTGCCAGCCAGCGGGGGGGAGTTATGAATGAGCAGTTCTTC
CASQRGGVMNEQFF
>TRBV19|.|TRBJ1-4|.|13
TGTGCCAGCAGCGGGGCCTTAGGTGAAAAACTGTTTTTT
CASSGALGEKLFF
>TRBV4-3|TRBD1|TRBJ2-3|.|16
TGCGCCAGCAGCCAAGATCGAGGACAGGGGGCAGATACGCAGTATTTT
CASSQDRGQGADTQYF
>TRBV5-8|.|TRBJ1-2|.|12
TGTGCCAGCAGCTTGGTGGAGGGCGGCTACACCTTC
CASSLVEGGYTF
>TRBV18|.|TRBJ1-3|.|16
TGTGCCAGCTCAGGGTTCACGGGGAGCTCTGGAAACACCATATATTTT
CASSGFTGSSGNTIYF
>TRBV29-1|TRBD2|TRBJ2-5|.|15
TGCAGCGTCCCGGGACTAGCGGGGATCCAAGAGACCCAGTACTTC
CSVPGLAGIQETQYF
>TRBV6-1|.|TRBJ1-6|.|14
TGTGCCACGCTTGGGGCACAAAATAATTCACCCCTCCACTTT
CATLGAQNNSPLHF
>TRBV28|.|TRBJ1-1|.|11
TGTGCCTCCCCATCTGACACTGAAGCTTTCTTT
CASPSDTEAFF
>TRBV30|TRBD1|TRBJ1-5|.|15
TGTGCCTGGGGCCAAGGGGGCTCGGGCAATCAGCCCCAGCATTTT
CAWGQGGSGNQPQHF
>TRBV5-1|TRBD2|TRBJ2-5|once|14
TGCGCCAGCAGCTTTGGGACTAGTCAAGAGACCCAGTACTTC
CASSFGTSQETQYF
>TRBV6-5|.|TRBJ2-1|.|13
TGTGCCAGCAGTTCAGGACCCTGGGGTGAGCAGTTCTTC
CASSSGPWGEQFF
>TRBV19|.|TRBJ2-2|once|15
TGTGCCAGTAGTACTTCGACAGGGAACACCGGGGAGCTGTTTTTT
CASSTSTGNTGELFF
>TRBV7-5|.|TRBJ1-2|.|16
TGTGTCAGAAGCTTAGCGGTCCGGGGGCAATACTATGGCTACACCTTC
CVRSLAVRGQYYGYTF
>TRBV2|.|TRBJ1-4|once|13
TGTGCCAGCAGTCGACAGTCTCGGGAAAAACTGTTTTTT
CASSRQSREKLFF
>TRBV6-5|TRBD1|TRBJ1-5|once|14
TGTGCCAGCAGTGAGACAGGGCTGAATCAGCCCCAGCATTTT
CASSETGLNQPQHF
>TRBV29-1|TRBD1|TRBJ1-1|.|16
TGCAGCGTCGACCTGGGGGGACAGGGAAGGAGCGCTGAAGCTTTCTTT
CSVDLGGQGRSAEAFF
>TRBV5-6|.|TRBJ1-2|.|14
TGTGCCAGCAGCTTACCCGCAACTGGGGGGGGCTACACCTTC
CASSLPATGGGYTF
>TRBV6-6|.|TRBJ1-2|.|13
TGTGCCAGCAGTTACGAAGCAGGCTATGGCTACACCTTC
CASSYEAGYGYTF
>TRBV9|.|TRBJ2-7|.|13
TGTGCCAGCAACCGGGATAGCGGCTACGAGCAGTACTTC
CASNRDSGYEQYF
>TRBV20-1|.|TRBJ2-7|once|11
TGCAGTGCTAGAGGGTTGGACGAGCAGTACTTC
CSARGLDEQYF
>TRBV6-1|TRBD1|TRBJ2-7|few|13
TGTGCCAGCAAGGACAGGGTATATGATGAGCAGTACTTC
CASKDRVYDEQYF
>TRBV7-8|.|TRBJ2-2|.|14
TGTGCCAGCAGCTTAGGGGAGCCCACCGGGGAGCTGTTTTTT
CASSLGEPTGELFF